A single T cell receptor beta chain is shown here with its context. Germline values: CDR1 KGHDR, CDR2 SFDVKD. Trimming removed 5 bases at V and 1 base at J, with 8 bases between. The CDR3 runs to 14 residues. This entry comes from a study of CD8+CD57+ T cells in acquired aplastic anemia. It was genomic DNA that served as the template for profiling TCR beta VDJ and CDR3. One entry per CDR3 protein, called by TCRdb with MiXCR from the reads. The profile covers about 180,000 distinct CDR3 sequences, with under 55% appearing a single time and under 3% taken by the ten largest. The sequenced material came from sorted CD4+, CD8+, or CD8+CD57+ T cells (not recorded which) from PBMCs. This receptor was taken from a human donor in good health. The chain uses TRBV24-1 and TRBJ1-5, with TRBD1 as a possible D gene (5 bases). This chain's CDR3 is CATSVAGSNQPQHF. In nucleotides, the CDR3 is TGTGCCACCAGTGTGGCAGGGAGCAATCAGCCCCAGCATTTT.